The 5 T cell receptor beta chains given below trace back to one sample, sequenced in a study of long-term antiretroviral therapy in people with HIV. Survey-level resolution applied to immunoSEQ assay v3.0. The repertoire was sequenced with immunoSEQ multiplex PCR; TCRdb's copy has only in-frame clones and lacks some. The sample records about 14,000 clones, 76% being singletons. The sequences come from unsorted PBMCs, collected 3.1 years after starting antiretroviral therapy. These receptors came from a man aged 35 to 55 with HIV.

For the CDR3, the DNA is TGTGCCAGCATGGGGCTAGGGGGGACTGAAGCTTTCTTT. As protein: CASMGLGGTEAFF. This chain uses TRBV25-1 with TRBJ1-1, with D perhaps TRBD1 (6 bases). In germline, CDR1 is MGHDK, CDR2 SYGVNS. The CDR3 runs to 13 residues. Between the trimmed V and J ends, which lost 7 bases and 5 bases, there was a span of 14 bases.

The chain couples TRBV14 to TRBJ2-7; 9 bases line up with TRBD1. Germline V gene data show CDR1 as SGHDN and CDR2 as FVKESK. The length of the CDR3 is 15 residues. The V gene end was trimmed by 0 bases and the J gene end by 4 bases; junction bases not matched to a gene: 4. The CDR3 loop reads CASSQEQGALYEQYF. CDR3 nucleotide sequence: TGTGCCAGCAGCCAAGAACAGGGGGCCTTGTACGAGCAGTACTTC.

The genes are TRBV6-5 and TRBJ1-3; maybe TRBD1 (6 bases). Germline V gives CDR1 MNHEY, CDR2 SVGAGI. Trimming took off 4 bases at V and 4 bases at J, with 14 bases between the two ends. This CDR3 has 15 residues. CDR3 residues: CASSSETGTGNTIYF. CDR3 bases: TGTGCCAGCAGTTCCGAGACAGGTACCGGAAACACCATATATTTT.

This clone appeared a single time. The rearrangement links TRBV7-8 to TRBJ2-5, with D unresolved. Looked up from germline, CDR1 is SGHVS and CDR2 is FQNEAQ. The CDR3 contains 14 residues. Trimming took off 1 base at V and 5 bases at J, with 11 bases between the two ends. CDR3 residues: CASSLELGWETQYF. The CDR3 DNA reads as TGTGCCAGCAGCTTAGAACTGGGGTGGGAGACCCAGTACTTC.

The rearrangement uses TRBV29-1 and TRBJ1-2, with 9 bases matching TRBD1. The CDR3 is 16 amino acids. Germline assignment: CDR1 SQVTM and CDR2 ANQGSEA. V gave up 1 base and J gave up 2 bases; unmatched junction bases: 8. CDR3 region: CSVEGATGGPNYGYTF. DNA for the CDR3: TGCAGCGTTGAAGGGGCGACAGGGGGACCGAACTATGGCTACACCTTC.